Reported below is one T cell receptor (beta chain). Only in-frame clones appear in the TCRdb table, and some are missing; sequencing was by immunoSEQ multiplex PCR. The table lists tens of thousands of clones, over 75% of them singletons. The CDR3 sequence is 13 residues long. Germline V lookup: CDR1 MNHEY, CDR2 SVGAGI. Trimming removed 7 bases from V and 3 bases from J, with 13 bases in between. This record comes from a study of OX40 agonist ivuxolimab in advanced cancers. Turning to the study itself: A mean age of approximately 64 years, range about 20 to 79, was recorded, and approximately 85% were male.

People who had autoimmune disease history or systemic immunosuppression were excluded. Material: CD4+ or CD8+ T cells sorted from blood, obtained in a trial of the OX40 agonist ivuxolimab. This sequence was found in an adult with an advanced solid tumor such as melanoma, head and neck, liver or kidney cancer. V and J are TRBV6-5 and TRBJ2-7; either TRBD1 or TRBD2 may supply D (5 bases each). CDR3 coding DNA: TGTGCCAGCACGCGAGGGACCTTCTACGAGCAGTACTTC. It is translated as CASTRGTFYEQYF.